This TCR beta chain emerged from a study of esophageal squamous cell carcinoma under preoperative chemotherapy. Study information: Both tumor-infiltrating lymphocytes and peripheral blood T cells had their TCR repertoires profiled.

This clonotype has ten or more counts. Its antigen remains unidentified. Points from the study as a whole: Clonal contraction, more than amplification, hit abundant clones after paclitaxel-nedaplatin. Peripheral T cells showed a significant TCR diversity increase after chemotherapy, unlike tumor-infiltrating lymphocytes.

One entry per CDR3 protein results from TCRdb running MiXCR on the PCR reads. The sample includes about 9,300 distinct CDR3 sequences, about 52% seen only once; the top ten take around 14%. Time point reported: after preoperative PTX-NDP chemotherapy. Germline V gene data show CDR1 as MNHEY and CDR2 as SVGAGI. The CDR3 loop spans 13 amino acids. V was clipped by 2 bases and J by 7 bases, with 9 bases between them. V usage is TRBV6-5 and J usage is TRBJ1-5, with a possible D match to TRBD1 (6 bases). The material was obtained from a patient given preoperative chemotherapy. This clonotype was obtained from a human donor with esophageal squamous cell carcinoma. The donor label of this sample is uncertain. This CDR3 is CASSYGGGQPQHF. CDR3 DNA: TGTGCCAGCAGTTACGGGGGCGGCCAGCCCCAGCATTTT.